These 20 T cell receptor beta chains were sequenced from one sample in a study of T cell changes during pregnancy in multiple sclerosis. The data were produced by immunoSEQ multiplex PCR, yet TCRdb's version contains in-frame clones alone and is incomplete. The table has 93,000 or so clones, roughly 93% seen once. The sample consisted of peripheral blood, taken after pregnancy. These receptors came from a female donor with multiple sclerosis, enrolled in a pregnancy study.

This chain links TRBV7-9 with TRBJ2-7, with 12 bases aligning to TRBD1. The CDR3 contains 14 residues. Unmatched junction bases numbered 4, after V lost 5 bases and J lost 5 bases. Germline lookup yields CDR1 SEHNR and CDR2 FQNEAQ (reference sequence). The CDR3 is CASSPGTGGDEQYF. In DNA, the CDR3 is TGTGCCAGCAGCCCTGGGACAGGGGGCGACGAGCAGTACTTC.

The genes are TRBV5-5 and TRBJ1-2; 7 positions agree with TRBD1. The CDR3 has 13 amino acids. The J segment lost 7 bases and the V segment lost 4 bases, leaving 7 bases of the junction unmatched. Germline CDR1 is SGHKS and CDR2 is YYEKEE (reference sequence). The CDR3 region is CASSVDRVVGYTF. The CDR3 DNA sequence: TGTGCCAGCAGCGTCGACAGGGTGGTTGGCTACACCTTC.

V usage is TRBV27 and J usage is TRBJ2-5, with D perhaps matching TRBD1 (6 bases). This CDR3 is built from 15 residues. The ends were cut back, 2 bases at V and 2 bases at J, with 12 bases in the middle. Germline-derived CDR1 and CDR2 are MNHEY and SMNVEV (reference sequence). The CDR3 reads CASSLGPGDQETQYF. The CDR3 region has the DNA TGTGCCAGCAGTTTAGGCCCAGGGGATCAAGAGACCCAGTACTTC.

The chain joins TRBV4-1 to TRBJ1-2; TRBD1 matches at 7 bases. Germline V lookup: CDR1 MGHRA, CDR2 YSYEKL. The CDR3 is 15 amino acids. V was pared by 1 base and J by 4 bases, with 6 bases of the junction left unmatched. The CDR3 sequence is CASSQVSTGSYGYTF. As DNA, the CDR3 is TGCGCCAGCAGCCAAGTGTCGACAGGGAGCTATGGCTACACCTTC.

This chain joins TRBV7-2 and TRBJ1-2, with TRBD1 matching 8 bases. The CDR3 spans 13 residues. V shed 5 bases and J 8 bases; nucleotides not matched to a gene: 7. CDR1 SGHTA and CDR2 FQGNSA come from the germline V gene. The CDR3 loop reads CASSTTGDGGYTF. In DNA, the CDR3 is TGTGCCAGCAGCACGACAGGGGACGGAGGCTACACCTTC.

The rearrangement joins TRBV7-3 to TRBJ2-5, with 10 bases that match TRBD2. There are 16 residues in the CDR3. CDR1 SGHTA and CDR2 FQGTGA come from the germline V gene. With 5 bases clipped from V and 5 bases from J, the junction kept 11 bases outside the gene matches. This CDR3 reads CASSPTIAGGVETQYF. CDR3 nucleotide sequence: TGTGCCAGCAGCCCAACTATAGCGGGGGGCGTCGAGACCCAGTACTTC. Using reference TRBV7-3 and TRBJ2-5 for the parts outside the CDR3, the full variable domain is GAGVSQTPSNKVTEKGKYVELRCDPISGHTALYWYRQSLGQGPEFLIYFQGTGAADDSGLPNDRFFAVRPEGSVSTLKIQRTERGDSAVYLCASSPTIAGGVETQYFGPGTRLLVL.

This chain joins TRBV29-1 and TRBJ2-6; 7 positions agree with TRBD1. V was pared by 5 bases and J by 4 bases, with 8 bases of the junction left unmatched. The CDR3 contains 15 residues. Germline V lookup: CDR1 SQVTM, CDR2 ANQGSEA. For the CDR3, the DNA is TGCAGCGTTCCCCAGGGGGAGACGGGGGCCAACGTCCTGACTTTC. Its translation: CSVPQGETGANVLTF.

V gene TRBV7-6 combines with J gene TRBJ1-5, with D possibly matching TRBD1 (5 bases). This CDR3 region has 14 residues. Per germline, CDR1 SGHVS and CDR2 FNYEAQ. Deletions cut 5 bases from V and 9 bases from J, with 17 bases between. The CDR3 is CASSLGAGQRPQHF. CDR3 nucleotides: TGTGCCAGCAGCCTAGGGGCGGGGCAACGGCCCCAGCATTTT.

This chain links TRBV9 with TRBJ1-2; D is ambiguous. Germline V gene sequence: CDR1 SGDLS, CDR2 YYNGEE. This CDR3 contains 15 residues. V was shortened by 0 bases and J by 2 bases, with 11 bases between the two germline ends. Written as DNA, the CDR3 is TGTGCCAGCAGCGTAGGAGAGGAGGTAAACTATGGCTACACCTTC. This codes for CASSVGEEVNYGYTF.

The chain has TRBV4-2 and TRBJ1-3; maybe TRBD1 (5 bases). V was pared by 0 bases and J by 0 bases, with 15 bases between. The CDR3 is made up of 18 amino acids. Looked up from germline, CDR1 is LGHNA and CDR2 is YNFKEQ. Written as DNA, the CDR3 is TGTGCCAGCAGCCAAGACTTTCAGGGCTTTAGCTCTGGAAACACCATATATTTT. Translated, it gives CASSQDFQGFSSGNTIYF.

This chain links TRBV2 with TRBJ1-1; 8 bases fit TRBD1. The CDR3 covers 15 residues. Germline V gene data show CDR1 as SNHLY and CDR2 as FYNNEI. J was trimmed by 4 bases and V by 5 bases; bases with no gene match: 9. The CDR3 region has the DNA TGTGCCAGCAGTAGACATGGACAGGGCGGCACTGAAGCTTTCTTT. This sequence encodes CASSRHGQGGTEAFF. Looking up the rest from reference TRBV2 and TRBJ1-1 gives the full variable domain: EPEVTQTPSHQVTQMGQEVILRCVPISNHLYFYWYRQILGQKVEFLVSFYNNEISEKSEIFDDQFSVERPDGSNFTLKIRSTKLEDSAMYFCASSRHGQGGTEAFFGQGTRLTVV.

This chain uses TRBV10-3 with TRBJ2-3, with D perhaps TRBD2 (7 bases). The germline CDR1 and CDR2 sequences are ENHRY and SYGVKD. V lost 3 bases and J lost 4, with 20 bases in between. The CDR3 is made up of 17 amino acids. The CDR3 loop reads CAISEGLSGGSPDTQYF. The CDR3 DNA reads TGTGCCATCAGTGAAGGTTTGTCGGGGGGCTCGCCAGATACGCAGTATTTT.

The chain joins TRBV20-1 to TRBJ1-1; D is undetermined. The CDR3 is made up of 11 amino acids. Germline-derived CDR1 and CDR2 are DFQATT and SNEGSKA (reference sequence). Trimming took off 3 bases at V and 1 base at J, with 3 bases between the two ends. CDR3 region: CSARRNTEAFF. For the CDR3, the DNA is TGCAGTGCTAGGAGGAACACTGAAGCTTTCTTT.

The chain has TRBV6-1 and TRBJ1-4; D gene uncertain. V dropped 3 bases and J dropped 10 bases, with 12 bases sitting between them. CDR1 and CDR2 (germline): MNHNS, SASEGT. The CDR3 extends over 13 amino acids. CDR3 DNA sequence: TGTGCCAGCAGTGACGGCAGGACTGGAAAACTGTTTTTT. Translation: CASSDGRTGKLFF.

The genes are TRBV7-3 and TRBJ2-5; TRBD2 aligns across 8 bases. This CDR3 region has 15 residues. The V gene's germline CDR1 is SGHTA and CDR2 FQGTGA. Trimming removed 4 bases from V and 5 bases from J; junction bases left unmatched: 9. CDR3 region: CASSSSAGVGETQYF. For the CDR3, the DNA is TGTGCCAGCAGCTCCTCAGCGGGAGTGGGGGAGACCCAGTACTTC.

This clone appeared a few times. The chain is built from TRBV19 and TRBJ2-2; D is possibly TRBD2 (5 bases). The V end lost 3 bases, the J end lost 5 bases, and 10 bases lay between the germline ends. The CDR3 runs 14 residues. Per germline, CDR1 LNHDA and CDR2 SQIVND (reference sequence). CDR3 amino acids: CASSMMVATGELFF. The CDR3 nucleotides are TGTGCCAGTAGTATGATGGTAGCGACCGGGGAGCTGTTTTTT.

The rearrangement joins TRBV6-5 to TRBJ1-4, with no clear D. The V gene lost 5 bases and the J gene lost 0 bases, with 7 bases spanning the gap. The germline V gene encodes CDR1 MNHEY and CDR2 SVGAGI. The CDR3 has 14 amino acids. CDR3 nucleotide sequence: TGTGCCAGCAGTAGAGTTGCAACTAATGAAAAACTGTTTTTT. Protein: CASSRVATNEKLFF.

This clone came up a few times. The chain carries TRBV7-9 and TRBJ2-1; 11 bases are a match to TRBD2. The V gene's germline CDR1 is SEHNR and CDR2 FQNEAQ (reference sequence). CDR3 length: 17 amino acids. V shed 4 bases, J shed 5 bases, and the junction held 10 bases outside the gene matches. CDR3 loop: CASSSIAGGLWDNEQFF. In DNA form, the CDR3 reads TGTGCCAGCAGCTCAATAGCGGGAGGGCTCTGGGACAATGAGCAGTTCTTC.

This chain connects TRBV28 to TRBJ1-3; TRBD1 agrees at 10 bases. Germline V lookup: CDR1 MDHEN, CDR2 SYDVKM. The CDR3 contains 14 residues. The J segment lost 3 bases and the V segment lost 7 bases, leaving 3 bases of the junction unmatched. CDR3 nucleotide sequence: TGTGCCAGCAAGGACAGGGGGTTTGGAAACACCATATATTTT. Translation gives CASKDRGFGNTIYF.

The chain uses TRBV27 and TRBJ2-2; D is perhaps TRBD1 (6 bases). Germline CDR1 reads MNHEY; CDR2 reads SMNVEV (reference sequence). Trimming took off 11 bases at V and 8 bases at J, with 18 bases between the two ends. CDR3 length: 13 residues. CDR3 DNA sequence: TGTGCCGGCCAGGGGCTAGCCGGAGGGGAGCTGTTTTTT. Amino acid sequence: CAGQGLAGGELFF.